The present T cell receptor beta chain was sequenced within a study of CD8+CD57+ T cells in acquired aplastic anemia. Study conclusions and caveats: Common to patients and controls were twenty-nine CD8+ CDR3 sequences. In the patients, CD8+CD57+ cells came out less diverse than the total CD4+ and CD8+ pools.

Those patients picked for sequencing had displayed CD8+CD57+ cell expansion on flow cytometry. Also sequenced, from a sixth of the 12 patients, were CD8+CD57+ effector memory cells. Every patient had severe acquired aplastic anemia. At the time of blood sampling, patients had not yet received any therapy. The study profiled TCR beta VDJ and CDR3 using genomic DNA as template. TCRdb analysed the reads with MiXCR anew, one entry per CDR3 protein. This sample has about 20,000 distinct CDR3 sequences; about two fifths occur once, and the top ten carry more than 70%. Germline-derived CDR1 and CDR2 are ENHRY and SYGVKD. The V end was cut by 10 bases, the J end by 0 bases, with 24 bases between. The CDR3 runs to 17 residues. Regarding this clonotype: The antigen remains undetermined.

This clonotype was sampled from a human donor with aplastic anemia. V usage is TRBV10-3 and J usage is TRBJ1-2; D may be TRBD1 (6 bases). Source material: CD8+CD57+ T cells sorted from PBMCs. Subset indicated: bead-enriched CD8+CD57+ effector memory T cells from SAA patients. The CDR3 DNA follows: TGTGCCAGCAAGGGGGGGGGAGCGGATCTTGCTAACTATGGCTACACCTTC. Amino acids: CASKGGGADLANYGYTF.